Detailed here is one T cell receptor beta chain. This specimen belongs to a study of cytomegalovirus exposure and HLA in healthy donors. V lost 7 bases, J lost 1 base, and 7 bases stayed unmatched. The germline CDR1 and CDR2 sequences are LNHDA and SQIVND (reference sequence). The CDR3 sequence is 15 residues long. The PCR made use of 60 Vbeta and 13 Jbeta primers. Assay: immunoSEQ multiplex PCR; the TCRdb copy retains only in-frame clones and omits some. This sample has 95,000 to 100,000 clones, with 76% found just once. This receptor was identified in a man in his forties or fifties in good health and CMV-seronegative. The sample comprised PBMCs. V and J are TRBV19 and TRBJ2-1; TRBD1 matches 7 bases. For the CDR3, the DNA is TGTGCCAGTATGTTCGCAGGGGGATCCTACAATGAGCAGTTCTTC. This sequence encodes CASMFAGGSYNEQFF.